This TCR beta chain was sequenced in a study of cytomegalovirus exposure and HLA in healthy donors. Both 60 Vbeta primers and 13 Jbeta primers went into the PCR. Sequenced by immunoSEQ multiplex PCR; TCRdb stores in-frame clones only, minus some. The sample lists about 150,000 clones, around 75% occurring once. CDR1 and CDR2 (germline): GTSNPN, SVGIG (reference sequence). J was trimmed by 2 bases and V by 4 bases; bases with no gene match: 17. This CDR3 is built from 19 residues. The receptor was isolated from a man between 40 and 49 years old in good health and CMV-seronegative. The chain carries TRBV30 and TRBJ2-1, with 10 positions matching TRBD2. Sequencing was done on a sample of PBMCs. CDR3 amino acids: CAWTPPSGSSFGPYNEQFF. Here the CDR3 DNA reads TGTGCCTGGACCCCCCCTAGCGGGAGTTCCTTTGGGCCCTACAATGAGCAGTTCTTC.